This T cell receptor (beta chain) appears in the sequencing data of a study of blood T cell repertoires in COVID-19. Across the whole study: Sites in the United States, Italy and Spain provided acute and convalescent COVID-19 samples. T cells, B-cell-depleted T cells, or PBMCs provided the cDNA or gDNA that served as material.

In the original processing: The authors estimated nucleated cell counts from reference gene primer amplification. Repertoires were generated with immunoSEQ multiplex PCR, while TCRdb's copy carries only in-frame clones and drops some. The D gene and trimming were derived from the DNA, and the V and J assignments and clone size from that table. The sample lists 180,000 or so clones; 75% to 80% were seen once. The CDR3 is 13 residues long. From germline, CDR1 is SNHLY and CDR2 FYNNEI. V gave up 6 bases and J gave up 1 base, with 10 bases separating them. The sequencing input was peripheral blood. The clonotype originates from a woman in her fifties or sixties with active or convalescent COVID-19. The V call is TRBV2, the J call TRBJ2-7; D perhaps matches TRBD2 (5 bases). The CDR3 reads CASRGRESYEQYF. CDR3 bases: TGTGCCAGCAGAGGACGGGAATCCTACGAGCAGTACTTC.